Listed here are 7 T cell receptor beta chains from one sample, sequenced in a study of blood T cell repertoires in COVID-19 (TCRdb year 2020). Libraries came from the immunoSEQ multiplex PCR assay. TCRdb retrieved this table from immuneACCESS and kept in-frame rearrangements only. Not all clones are present; in checked studies, unresolved V genes account for under half, and no reason is known for the remainder. In this sample the table shows fewer than 60,000 clones, 75% to 85% of which occur a single time. 30% to 40% of the sample belongs to the ten largest clones. Sequenced input: peripheral blood. The receptors stem from a man between 60 and 75 years old with COVID-19, enrolled during active disease.

This clone was recorded a few times. The chain combines TRBV7-6 with TRBJ2-5, with D tentatively TRBD2 (5 bases). The V gene's germline CDR1 is SGHVS and CDR2 FNYEAQ. The CDR3 totals 17 residues. The germline V and J ends were trimmed by 3 bases and 5 bases, with 22 bases remaining between them. The CDR3 nucleotides read TGTGCCAGCAGCTTGGGAACCCCCGGACTCGCACGGGAGACCCAGTACTTC. It yields the protein CASSLGTPGLARETQYF.

The genes are TRBV5-1 and TRBJ1-4, with a possible D match to TRBD1 (6 bases). This CDR3 is 14 amino acids long. The V end was cut by 2 bases, the J end by 5 bases, with 10 bases between. Per germline, CDR1 SGHRS and CDR2 YFSETQ. The CDR3 is CASSLQGKNEKLFF. Here the CDR3 DNA reads TGCGCCAGCAGCTTACAGGGAAAGAATGAAAAACTGTTTTTT.

The rearrangement links TRBV5-1 to TRBJ1-2; TRBD1 matches at 8 bases. Germline-derived CDR1 and CDR2 are SGHRS and YFSETQ. The CDR3 length is 14 residues. V gave up 4 bases and J gave up 7 bases; unmatched junction bases: 9. The CDR3 sequence is CASSTGQGEVGYTF. CDR3 nucleotides: TGCGCCAGCAGCACAGGACAGGGCGAGGTTGGCTACACCTTC.

The chain employs TRBV19 and TRBJ1-1, with 7 bases aligning to TRBD1. The CDR3 has 17 residues. The trim removed 4 bases at V and 6 bases at J, leaving 17 bases unmatched. Per germline, CDR1 LNHDA and CDR2 SQIVND (reference sequence). The CDR3 sequence is CASSTTWTRQGVAEAFF. DNA for the CDR3: TGTGCCAGTAGTACGACGTGGACTCGGCAGGGGGTTGCTGAAGCTTTCTTT.

This sequence joins TRBV7-2 and TRBJ2-1, with unresolved D. CDR3 length equals 17 residues. V lost 4 bases and J 8 bases, leaving 24 bases between the germline ends. The germline V gene has CDR1 SGHTA and CDR2 FQGNSA. The CDR3 region has the DNA TGTGCCAGCAGCTACCGAACATCAGCCCTGATGGGCCATGAGCAGTTCTTC. This encodes CASSYRTSALMGHEQFF.

This clone has only a few counts. This chain connects TRBV20-1 to TRBJ1-1, with D unclear. Germline values: CDR1 DFQATT, CDR2 SNEGSKA (reference sequence). V was shortened by 0 bases and J by 9 bases, with 8 bases between the two germline ends. The CDR3 consists of 11 residues. The CDR3 here is CSAREQTQAFF. CDR3 coding DNA: TGCAGTGCTAGAGAACAGACACAAGCTTTCTTT.

V usage is TRBV10-3 and J usage is TRBJ2-7; 8 bases map to TRBD1. V shed 2 bases and J 5 bases; nucleotides not matched to a gene: 2. Germline loops: CDR1 ENHRY, CDR2 SYGVKD. CDR3 size: 13 residues. The CDR3 sequence: CAISEGQGDEQYF. The CDR3 DNA reads as TGTGCCATCAGTGAGGGACAGGGAGACGAGCAGTACTTC.